This T cell receptor beta chain was observed in a study of blood T cell repertoires in COVID-19. Study details: PBMCs, B-cell-depleted T cells, or T cells were the source of the cDNA or gDNA that made up the material.

The CDR3 covers 14 residues. Germline CDR1 and CDR2: SGHTA and FQGTGA. V shed 5 bases and J shed 1 base, with 12 bases lying between them. As handled by the study authors: Nucleated cell counts were estimated from reference gene primer amplification. TCRdb's copy holds only in-frame clones and misses some; the assay was immunoSEQ multiplex PCR. For V, J and clone size, that table is used; D and trimming come from the DNA. The sample consists of about 200,000 clones, 70% to 90% of them appearing once. V usage is TRBV7-3 and J usage is TRBJ2-7, with D tentatively TRBD2 (6 bases). Sequencing was done on a sample of peripheral blood. This clonotype was obtained from an elderly man with acute or convalescent COVID-19. The CDR3 region has the DNA TGTGCCAGCAGCCCTGGCGGGACTTCCTACGAGCAGTACTTC. This encodes CASSPGGTSYEQYF.